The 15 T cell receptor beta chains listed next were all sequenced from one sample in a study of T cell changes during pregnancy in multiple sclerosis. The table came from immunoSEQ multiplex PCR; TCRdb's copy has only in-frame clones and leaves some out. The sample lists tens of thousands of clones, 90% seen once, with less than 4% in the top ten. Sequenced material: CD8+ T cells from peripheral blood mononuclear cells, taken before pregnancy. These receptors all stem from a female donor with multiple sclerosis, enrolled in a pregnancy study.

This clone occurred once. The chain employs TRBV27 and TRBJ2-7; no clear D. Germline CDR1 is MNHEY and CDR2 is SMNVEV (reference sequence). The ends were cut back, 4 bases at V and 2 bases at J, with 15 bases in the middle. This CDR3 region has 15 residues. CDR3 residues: CASSYASGFAYEQYF. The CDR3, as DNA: TGTGCCAGCAGTTACGCTTCAGGATTTGCCTACGAGCAGTACTTC.

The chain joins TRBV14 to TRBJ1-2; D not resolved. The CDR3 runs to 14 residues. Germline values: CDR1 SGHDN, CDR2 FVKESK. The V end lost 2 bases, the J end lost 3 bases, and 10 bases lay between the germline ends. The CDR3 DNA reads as TGTGCCAGCAGCCAATTTTCAAGCGACTATGGCTACACCTTC. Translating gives CASSQFSSDYGYTF.

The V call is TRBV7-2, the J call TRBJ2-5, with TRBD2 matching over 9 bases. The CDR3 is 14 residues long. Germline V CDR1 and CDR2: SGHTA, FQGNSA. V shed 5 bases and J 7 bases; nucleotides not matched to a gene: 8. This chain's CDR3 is CASSTPGLAATQYF. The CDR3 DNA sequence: TGTGCCAGCAGCACCCCGGGACTAGCCGCGACCCAGTACTTC.

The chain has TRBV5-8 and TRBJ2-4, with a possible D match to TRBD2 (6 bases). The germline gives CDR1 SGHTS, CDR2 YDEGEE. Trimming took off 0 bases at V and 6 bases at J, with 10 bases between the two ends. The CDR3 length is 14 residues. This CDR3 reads CASSLGGGGNIQYF. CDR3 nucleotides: TGTGCCAGCAGCTTGGGTGGGGGAGGAAACATTCAGTACTTC.

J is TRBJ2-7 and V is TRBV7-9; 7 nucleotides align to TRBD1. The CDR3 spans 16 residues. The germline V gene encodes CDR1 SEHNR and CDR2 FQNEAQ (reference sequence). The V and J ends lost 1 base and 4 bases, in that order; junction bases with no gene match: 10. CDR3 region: CASSLGGTANGYEQYF. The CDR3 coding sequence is TGTGCCAGCAGCTTAGGGGGGACAGCCAATGGGTACGAGCAGTACTTC.

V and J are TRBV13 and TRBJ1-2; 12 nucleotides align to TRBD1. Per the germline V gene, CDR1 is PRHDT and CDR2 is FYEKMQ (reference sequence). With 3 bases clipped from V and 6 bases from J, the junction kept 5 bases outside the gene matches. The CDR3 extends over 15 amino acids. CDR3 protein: CASSFGTGGKNGYTF. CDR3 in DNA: TGTGCCAGCAGCTTCGGGACAGGGGGCAAGAATGGCTACACCTTC.

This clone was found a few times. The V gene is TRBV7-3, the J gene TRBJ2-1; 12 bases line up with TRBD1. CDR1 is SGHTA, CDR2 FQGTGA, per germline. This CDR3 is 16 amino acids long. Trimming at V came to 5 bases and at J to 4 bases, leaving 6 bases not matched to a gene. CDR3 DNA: TGTGCCAGCAGCAATCGGGACAGGGGGCTTTACAATGAGCAGTTCTTC. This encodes CASSNRDRGLYNEQFF. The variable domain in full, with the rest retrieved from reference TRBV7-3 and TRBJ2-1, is GAGVSQTPSNKVTEKGKYVELRCDPISGHTALYWYRQSLGQGPEFLIYFQGTGAADDSGLPNDRFFAVRPEGSVSTLKIQRTERGDSAVYLCASSNRDRGLYNEQFFGPGTRLTVL.

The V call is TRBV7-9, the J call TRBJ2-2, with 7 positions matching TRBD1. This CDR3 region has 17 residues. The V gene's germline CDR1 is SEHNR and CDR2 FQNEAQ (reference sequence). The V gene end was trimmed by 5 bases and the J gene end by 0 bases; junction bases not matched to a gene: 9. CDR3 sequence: CASSTSGTAANTGELFF. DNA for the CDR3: TGTGCCAGCAGCACGTCCGGGACAGCCGCGAACACCGGGGAGCTGTTTTTT.

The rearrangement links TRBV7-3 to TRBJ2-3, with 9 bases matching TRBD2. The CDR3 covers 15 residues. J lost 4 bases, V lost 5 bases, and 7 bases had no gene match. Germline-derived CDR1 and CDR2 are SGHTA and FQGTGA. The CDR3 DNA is TGTGCCAGCAGCCTTAGCGGGGGTGGGGCAGATACGCAGTATTTT. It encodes CASSLSGGGADTQYF.

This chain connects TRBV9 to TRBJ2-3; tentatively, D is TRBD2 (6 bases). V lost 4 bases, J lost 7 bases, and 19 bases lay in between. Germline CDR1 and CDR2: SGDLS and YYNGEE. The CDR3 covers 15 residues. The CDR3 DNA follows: TGTGCCAGCAGCCCCGGAGGTGGGAGGAAAAATACGCAGTATTTT. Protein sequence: CASSPGGGRKNTQYF.

The DNA for the CDR3 is TGTGCCAGCAGCAACTACCAAGAGACCCAGTACTTC. Its protein is CASSNYQETQYF. This rearrangement joins TRBV5-6 to TRBJ2-5; no definite D call. V was clipped by 4 bases and J by 0 bases, with 4 bases between them. The CDR3 covers 12 residues. Germline V gives CDR1 SGHDT, CDR2 YYEEEE.

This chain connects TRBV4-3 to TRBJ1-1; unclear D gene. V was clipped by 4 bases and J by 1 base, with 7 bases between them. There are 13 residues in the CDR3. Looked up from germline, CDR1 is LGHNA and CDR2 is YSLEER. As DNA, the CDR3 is TGCGCCAGCAGCCGGCGGGAGAACACTGAAGCTTTCTTT. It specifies CASSRRENTEAFF.

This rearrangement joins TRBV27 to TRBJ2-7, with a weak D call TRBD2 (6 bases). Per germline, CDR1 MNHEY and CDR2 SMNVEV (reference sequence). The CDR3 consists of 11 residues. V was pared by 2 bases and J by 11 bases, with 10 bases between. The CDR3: CASSLGGWEYF. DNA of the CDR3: TGTGCCAGCAGTTTAGGAGGGTGGGAGTACTTC.

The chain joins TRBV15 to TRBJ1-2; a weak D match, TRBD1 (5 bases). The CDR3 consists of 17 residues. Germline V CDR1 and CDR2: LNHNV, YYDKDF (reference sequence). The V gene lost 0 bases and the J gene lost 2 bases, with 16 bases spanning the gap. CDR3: CATSRDIRQTDNYGYTF. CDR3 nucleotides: TGTGCCACCAGCAGAGACATCCGACAGACCGACAACTATGGCTACACCTTC.

The CDR3 region has the DNA TGTGCCAGCAGTTACGGACAATCCTACGAGCAGTACTTC. Its protein is CASSYGQSYEQYF. The rearrangement uses TRBV6-6 and TRBJ2-7; tentatively, D is TRBD1 (5 bases). V was cut by 2 bases and J by 1 base, with 6 bases left in between. The CDR3 runs 13 residues. Germline assignment: CDR1 MNHNY and CDR2 SVGAGI (reference sequence).